The 2 T cell receptor beta chains reported below all come from one sample, sequenced in a study of blood T cell repertoires in COVID-19. Clones were sequenced by immunoSEQ multiplex PCR, and TCRdb holds only the in-frame ones, with some missing. This table holds roughly 570,000 clones, roughly 91% found once. The sample comprised peripheral blood. The origin of the receptors is a woman aged 45 to 65 with COVID-19, enrolled during active disease.

The chain is built from TRBV6-5 and TRBJ1-2; TRBD1 aligns across 8 bases. V shed 6 bases and J 8 bases; nucleotides not matched to a gene: 8. CDR3 length equals 13 residues. Germline assignment: CDR1 MNHEY and CDR2 SVGAGI. CDR3 coding DNA: TGTGCCAGCAGCTCAGGGGGCCTGAGAGGCTACACCTTC. Protein: CASSSGGLRGYTF.

The chain employs TRBV27 and TRBJ2-1, with 9 bases fitting TRBD2. Germline V gene sequence: CDR1 MNHEY, CDR2 SMNVEV (reference sequence). The V segment lost 6 bases and the J segment 8 bases; nucleotides outside the gene matches: 5. This CDR3 is built from 13 residues. The CDR3 region has the DNA TGTGCCAGCAGATCTAGCGGGGACGATGAGCAGTTCTTC. It yields the protein CASRSSGDDEQFF.